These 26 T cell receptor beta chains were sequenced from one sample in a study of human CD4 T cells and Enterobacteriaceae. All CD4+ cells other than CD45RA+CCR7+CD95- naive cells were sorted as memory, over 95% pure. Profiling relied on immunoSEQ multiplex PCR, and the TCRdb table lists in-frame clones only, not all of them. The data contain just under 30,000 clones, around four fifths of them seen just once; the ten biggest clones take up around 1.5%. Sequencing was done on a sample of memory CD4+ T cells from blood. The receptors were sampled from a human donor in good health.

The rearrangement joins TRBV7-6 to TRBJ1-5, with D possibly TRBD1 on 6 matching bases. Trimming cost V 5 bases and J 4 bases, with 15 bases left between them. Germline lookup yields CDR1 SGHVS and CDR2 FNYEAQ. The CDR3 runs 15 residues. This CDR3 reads CASSPQAGANQPQHF. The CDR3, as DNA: TGTGCCAGCAGCCCCCAGGCGGGGGCTAATCAGCCCCAGCATTTT.

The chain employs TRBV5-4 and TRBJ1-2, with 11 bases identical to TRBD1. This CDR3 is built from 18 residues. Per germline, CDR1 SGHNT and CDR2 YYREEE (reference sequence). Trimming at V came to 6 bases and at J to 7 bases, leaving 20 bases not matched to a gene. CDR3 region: CASTTGTGGTHRGRGYTF. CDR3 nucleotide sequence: TGTGCCAGCACCACCGGGACAGGGGGGACCCATAGGGGGCGTGGCTACACCTTC.

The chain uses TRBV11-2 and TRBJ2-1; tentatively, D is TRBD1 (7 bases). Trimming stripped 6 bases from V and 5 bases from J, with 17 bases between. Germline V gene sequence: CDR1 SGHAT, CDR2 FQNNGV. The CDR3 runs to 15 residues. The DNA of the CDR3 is TGTGCCAGCAGTCCGGACCCAGGGGGGAACAATGAGCAGTTCTTC. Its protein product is CASSPDPGGNNEQFF.

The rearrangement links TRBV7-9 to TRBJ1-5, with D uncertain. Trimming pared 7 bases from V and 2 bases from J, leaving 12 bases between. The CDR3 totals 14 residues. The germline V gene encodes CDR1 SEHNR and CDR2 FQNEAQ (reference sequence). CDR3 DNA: TGTGCCAGCACCTCGACAAAGGGCAATCAGCCCCAGCATTTT. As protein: CASTSTKGNQPQHF.

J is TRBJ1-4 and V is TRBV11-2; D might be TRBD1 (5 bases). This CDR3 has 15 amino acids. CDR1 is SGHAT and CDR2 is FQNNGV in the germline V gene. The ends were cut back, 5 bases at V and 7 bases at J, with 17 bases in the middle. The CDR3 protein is CASSLSGRQVEKLFF. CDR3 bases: TGTGCCAGCAGCCTCTCAGGGAGGCAGGTTGAAAAACTGTTTTTT.

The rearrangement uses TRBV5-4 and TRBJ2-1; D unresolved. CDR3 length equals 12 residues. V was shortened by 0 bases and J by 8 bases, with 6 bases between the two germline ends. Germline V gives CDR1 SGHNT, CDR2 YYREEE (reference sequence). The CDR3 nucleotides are TGTGCCAGCAGCTTGGATGGGGATGAGCAGTTCTTC. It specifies CASSLDGDEQFF.

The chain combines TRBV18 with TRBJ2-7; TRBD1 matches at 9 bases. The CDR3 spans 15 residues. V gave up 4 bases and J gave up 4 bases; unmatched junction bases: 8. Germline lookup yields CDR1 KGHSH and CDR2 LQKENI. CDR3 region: CASSRPGQGWYEQYF. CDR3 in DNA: TGTGCCAGCTCACGCCCGGGACAGGGTTGGTACGAGCAGTACTTC.

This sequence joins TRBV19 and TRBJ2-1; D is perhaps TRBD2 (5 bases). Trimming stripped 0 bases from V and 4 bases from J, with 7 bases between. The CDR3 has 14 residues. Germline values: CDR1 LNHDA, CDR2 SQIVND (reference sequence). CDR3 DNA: TGTGCCAGTAGTATAGAAGGGAGATACAATGAGCAGTTCTTC. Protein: CASSIEGRYNEQFF. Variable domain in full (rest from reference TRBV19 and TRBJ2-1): DGGITQSPKYLFRKEGQNVTLSCEQNLNHDAMYWYRQDPGQGLRLIYYSQIVNDFQKGDIAEGYSVSREKKESFPLTVTSAQKNPTAFYLCASSIEGRYNEQFFGPGTRLTVL.

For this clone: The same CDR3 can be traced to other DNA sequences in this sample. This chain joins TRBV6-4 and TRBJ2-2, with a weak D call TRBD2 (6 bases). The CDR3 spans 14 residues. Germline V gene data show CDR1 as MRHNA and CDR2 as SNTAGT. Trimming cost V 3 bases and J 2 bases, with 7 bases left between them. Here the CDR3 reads CASSEGLNTGELFF. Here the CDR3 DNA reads TGTGCCAGCAGTGAGGGACTTAACACCGGGGAGCTGTTTTTT.

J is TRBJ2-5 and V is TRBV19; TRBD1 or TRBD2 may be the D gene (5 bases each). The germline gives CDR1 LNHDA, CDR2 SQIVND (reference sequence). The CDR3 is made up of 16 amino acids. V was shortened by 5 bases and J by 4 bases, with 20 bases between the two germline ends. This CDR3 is CASSPDPSPGRETQYF. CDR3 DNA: TGTGCCAGTAGTCCGGACCCGTCCCCAGGGAGAGAGACCCAGTACTTC.

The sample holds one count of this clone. As DNA, the CDR3 is TGTGCCTGGAGTGTAGGGGGACAGCCCCAGCATTTT. This gives the protein CAWSVGGQPQHF. This chain joins TRBV30 and TRBJ1-5, with TRBD1 as a possible D gene (6 bases). V was cut by 0 bases and J by 7 bases, with 7 bases left in between. CDR3 size: 12 residues. Germline CDR1 is GTSNPN and CDR2 is SVGIG (reference sequence).

This CDR3 is CASSAGGRGSDTQYF. The DNA of the CDR3 is TGTGCCAGCAGCGCCGGGGGCAGGGGGTCGGATACGCAGTATTTT. J is TRBJ2-3 and V is TRBV9; D is perhaps TRBD1 (7 bases). The CDR3 runs to 15 residues. Trimming shortened V by 3 bases and J by 6 bases, and 17 bases separated the two germline ends. Germline lookup yields CDR1 SGDLS and CDR2 YYNGEE.

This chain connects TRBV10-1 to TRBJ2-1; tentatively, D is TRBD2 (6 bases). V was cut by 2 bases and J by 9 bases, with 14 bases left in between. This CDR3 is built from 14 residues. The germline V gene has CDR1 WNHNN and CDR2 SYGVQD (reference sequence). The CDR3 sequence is CASSENPAGSEQFF. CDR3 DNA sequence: TGCGCCAGCAGTGAGAACCCCGCGGGGAGTGAGCAGTTCTTC.

Written as DNA, the CDR3 is TGTGCCATCAGATCGGGACTAGCGGTAGATACGCAGTATTTT. Translated, it gives CAIRSGLAVDTQYF. The chain couples TRBV10-3 to TRBJ2-3, with 11 bases lining up with TRBD2. V lost 6 bases and J lost 5; bases outside the gene matches: 4. The CDR3 consists of 14 residues. Germline lookup yields CDR1 ENHRY and CDR2 SYGVKD.

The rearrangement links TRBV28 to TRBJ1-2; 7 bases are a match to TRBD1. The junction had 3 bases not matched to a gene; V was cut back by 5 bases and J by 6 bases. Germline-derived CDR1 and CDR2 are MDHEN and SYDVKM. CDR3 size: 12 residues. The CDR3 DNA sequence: TGTGCCAGCAGTACTCAGGGGGATGGCTACACCTTC. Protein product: CASSTQGDGYTF.

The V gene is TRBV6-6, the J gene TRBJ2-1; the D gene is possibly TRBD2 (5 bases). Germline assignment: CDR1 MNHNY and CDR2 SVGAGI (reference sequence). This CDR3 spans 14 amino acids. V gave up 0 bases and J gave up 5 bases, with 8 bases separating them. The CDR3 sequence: CASSYSRANNEQFF. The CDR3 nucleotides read TGTGCCAGCAGTTACTCGAGGGCGAACAATGAGCAGTTCTTC.

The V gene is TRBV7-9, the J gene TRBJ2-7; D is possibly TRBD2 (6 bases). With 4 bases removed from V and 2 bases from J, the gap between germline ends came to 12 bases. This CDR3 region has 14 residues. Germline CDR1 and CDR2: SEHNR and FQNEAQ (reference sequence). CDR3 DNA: TGTGCCAGCAGCTCTGGGACTGGAGCCTACGAGCAGTACTTC. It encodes CASSSGTGAYEQYF.

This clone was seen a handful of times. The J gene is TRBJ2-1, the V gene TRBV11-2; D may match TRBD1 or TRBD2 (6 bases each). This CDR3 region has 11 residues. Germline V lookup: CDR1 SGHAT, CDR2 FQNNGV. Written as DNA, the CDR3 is TGTGTTGTGGGGGGCCGCAATGAGCAGTTCTTC. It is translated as CVVGGRNEQFF.

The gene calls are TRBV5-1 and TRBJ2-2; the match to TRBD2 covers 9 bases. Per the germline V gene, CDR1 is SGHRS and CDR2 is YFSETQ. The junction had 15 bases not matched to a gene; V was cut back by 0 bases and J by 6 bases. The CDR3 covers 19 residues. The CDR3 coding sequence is TGCGCCAGCAGCTTGGGCGGCTCTAGCGGGACACTTTCTGCCGGGGAGCTGTTTTTT. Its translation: CASSLGGSSGTLSAGELFF.

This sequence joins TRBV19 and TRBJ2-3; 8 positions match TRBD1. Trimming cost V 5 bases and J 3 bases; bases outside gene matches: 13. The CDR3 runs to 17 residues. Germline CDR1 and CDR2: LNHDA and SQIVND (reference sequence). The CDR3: CASSSEAGGPVTDTQYF. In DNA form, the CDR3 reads TGTGCCAGTAGTTCCGAAGCAGGGGGCCCGGTTACAGATACGCAGTATTTT. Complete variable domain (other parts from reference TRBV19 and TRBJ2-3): DGGITQSPKYLFRKEGQNVTLSCEQNLNHDAMYWYRQDPGQGLRLIYYSQIVNDFQKGDIAEGYSVSREKKESFPLTVTSAQKNPTAFYLCASSSEAGGPVTDTQYFGPGTRLTVL.

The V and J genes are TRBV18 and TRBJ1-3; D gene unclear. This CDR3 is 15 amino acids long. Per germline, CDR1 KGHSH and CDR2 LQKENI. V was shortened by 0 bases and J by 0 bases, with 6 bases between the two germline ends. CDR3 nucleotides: TGTGCCAGCTCACCACCCGCCCGCTCTGGAAACACCATATATTTT. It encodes CASSPPARSGNTIYF.

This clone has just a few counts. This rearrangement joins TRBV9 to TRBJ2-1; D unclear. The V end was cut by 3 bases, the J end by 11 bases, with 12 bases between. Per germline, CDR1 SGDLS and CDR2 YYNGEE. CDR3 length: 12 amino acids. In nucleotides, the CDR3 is TGTGCCAGCAGCGCAGGCGGTCTGAAGCAGTTCTTC. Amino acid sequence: CASSAGGLKQFF.

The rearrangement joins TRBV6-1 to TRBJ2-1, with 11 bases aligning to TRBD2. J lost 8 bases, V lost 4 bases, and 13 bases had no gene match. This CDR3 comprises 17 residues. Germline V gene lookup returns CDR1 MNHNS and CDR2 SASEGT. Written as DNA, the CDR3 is TGTGCCAGCAGTGGTTCTAGCGGGAGGTCCTGGGGGGATGAGCAGTTCTTC. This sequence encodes CASSGSSGRSWGDEQFF.

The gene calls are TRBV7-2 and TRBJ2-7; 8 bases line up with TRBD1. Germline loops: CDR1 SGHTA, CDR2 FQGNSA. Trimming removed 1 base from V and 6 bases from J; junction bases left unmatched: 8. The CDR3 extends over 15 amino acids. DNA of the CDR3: TGTGCCAGCAGCTTAGTAACCGGGACAGGAGGCGAGCAGTACTTC. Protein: CASSLVTGTGGEQYF.

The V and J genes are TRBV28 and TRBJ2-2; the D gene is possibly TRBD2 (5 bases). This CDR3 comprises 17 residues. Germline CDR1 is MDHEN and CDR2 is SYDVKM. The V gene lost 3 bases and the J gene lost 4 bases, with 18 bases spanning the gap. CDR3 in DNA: TGTGCCAGCAGTTTCCCTCCACTTCTACGGGGCACCGGGGAGCTGTTTTTT. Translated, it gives CASSFPPLLRGTGELFF.

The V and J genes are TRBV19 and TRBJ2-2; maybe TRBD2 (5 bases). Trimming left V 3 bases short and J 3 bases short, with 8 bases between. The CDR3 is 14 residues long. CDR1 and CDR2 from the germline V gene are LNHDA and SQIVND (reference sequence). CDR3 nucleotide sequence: TGTGCCAGTAGTATCCGGGGTGACACCGGGGAGCTGTTTTTT. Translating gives CASSIRGDTGELFF.